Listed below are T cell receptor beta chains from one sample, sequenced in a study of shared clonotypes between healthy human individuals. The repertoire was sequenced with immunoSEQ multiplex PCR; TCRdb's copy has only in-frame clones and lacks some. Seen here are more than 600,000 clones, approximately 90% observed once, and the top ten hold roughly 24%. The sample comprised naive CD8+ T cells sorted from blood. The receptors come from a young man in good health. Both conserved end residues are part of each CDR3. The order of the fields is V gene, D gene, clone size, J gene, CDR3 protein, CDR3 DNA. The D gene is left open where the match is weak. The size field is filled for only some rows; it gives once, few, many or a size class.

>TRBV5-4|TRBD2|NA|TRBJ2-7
CASSLFSGSYEQYF
TGTGCCAGCAGCTTGTTTAGCGGGAGCTACGAGCAGTACTTC
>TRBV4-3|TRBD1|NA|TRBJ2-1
CASSQDRDRGLYNEQFF
TGCGCCAGCAGCCAAGATCGAGACAGGGGGTTGTACAATGAGCAGTTCTTC
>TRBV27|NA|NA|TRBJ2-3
CASSKLSSLGTDTQYF
TGTGCCAGCAGTAAGCTAAGCTCACTGGGCACAGATACGCAGTATTTT
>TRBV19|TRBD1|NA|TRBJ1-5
CASSIGTGSRKFWQPQHF
TGTGCCAGTAGTATTGGGACAGGGTCCCGAAAATTTTGGCAGCCCCAGCATTTT
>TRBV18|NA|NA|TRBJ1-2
CASSLPVGYGYTF
TGTGCCAGCTCCCTCCCCGTTGGGTATGGCTACACCTTC
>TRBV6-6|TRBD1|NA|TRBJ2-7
CASSEDRGPYEQYF
TGTGCCAGCAGTGAGGACAGGGGGCCCTACGAGCAGTACTTC
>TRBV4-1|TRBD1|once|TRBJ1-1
CASQGQGDTEAFF
TGCGCCAGTCAAGGGCAGGGGGACACTGAAGCTTTCTTT
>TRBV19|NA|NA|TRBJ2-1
CASTLGQSSYNEQFF
TGTGCCAGTACCCTAGGACAGAGCTCCTACAATGAGCAGTTCTTC
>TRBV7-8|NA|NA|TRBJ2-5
CASSLIGKETQYF
TGTGCCAGCAGCTTAATCGGGAAAGAGACCCAGTACTTC
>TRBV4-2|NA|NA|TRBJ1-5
CASSRGVDHNQPQHF
TGTGCCAGCAGCCGAGGTGTGGACCACAATCAGCCCCAGCATTTT
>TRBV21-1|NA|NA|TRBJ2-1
CASSKGYLAGEGYLWPQFF
TGTGCCAGCAGCAAAGGGTACCTAGCGGGAGAGGGATATCTATGGCCGCAGTTCTTC
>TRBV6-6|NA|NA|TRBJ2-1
CASSYSMETDYNEQFF
TGTGCCAGCAGTTACTCGATGGAAACGGACTACAATGAGCAGTTCTTC
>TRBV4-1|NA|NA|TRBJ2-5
CASSQVGVETQYF
TGCGCCAGCAGCCAAGTAGGGGTGGAGACCCAGTACTTC
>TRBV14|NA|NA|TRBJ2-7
CASSQFRFPYEQYF
TGTGCCAGCAGCCAATTCCGTTTTCCCTACGAGCAGTACTTC
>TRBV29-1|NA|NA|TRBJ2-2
CSANTGTRNTGELFF
TGCAGCGCGAATACCGGGACACGGAACACCGGGGAGCTGTTTTTT
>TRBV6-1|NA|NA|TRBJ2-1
CASTNREQFF
TGTGCCAGCACAAATCGGGAGCAGTTCTTC
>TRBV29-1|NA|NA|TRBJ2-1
CSVGGGAYNEQFF
TGCAGCGTCGGCGGCGGAGCCTACAATGAGCAGTTCTTC
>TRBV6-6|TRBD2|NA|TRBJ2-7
CASSYSLEREGEQYF
TGTGCCAGCAGTTACTCCCTAGAGCGGGAGGGCGAGCAGTACTTC
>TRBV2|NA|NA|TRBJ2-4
CASSEGLAKNIQYF
TGTGCCAGCAGTGAGGGGCTAGCCAAAAACATTCAGTACTTC
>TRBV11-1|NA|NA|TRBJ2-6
CASSPVRSGANVLTF
TGTGCCAGCAGCCCCGTCAGGTCTGGGGCCAACGTCCTGACTTTC
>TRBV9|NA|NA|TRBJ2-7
CASSRPGRPYEQYF
TGTGCCAGCAGCCGACCGGGACGGCCCTACGAGCAGTACTTC
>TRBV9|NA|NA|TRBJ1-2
CASSVGSGATRDYGYTF
NA
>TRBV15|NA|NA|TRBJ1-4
CATSRVRSPNEKLFF
TGTGCCACCAGCAGAGTCAGGAGCCCTAATGAAAAACTGTTTTTT
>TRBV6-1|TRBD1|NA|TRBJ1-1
CASIPLTGVLTEAFF
TGTGCCAGCATCCCCTTGACAGGGGTCCTCACTGAAGCTTTCTTT
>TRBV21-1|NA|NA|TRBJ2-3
CASSQKLAVITKRTDTQYF
TGTGCCAGCAGCCAAAAACTAGCGGTCATCACAAAAAGGACAGATACGCAGTATTTT
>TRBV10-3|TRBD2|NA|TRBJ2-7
CAMSDSGTTYEQYF
TGTGCCATGAGCGACTCAGGGACTACCTACGAGCAGTACTTC
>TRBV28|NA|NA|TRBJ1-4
CASSFRATNEKLFF
TGTGCCAGCAGTTTTCGTGCAACTAATGAAAAACTGTTTTTT
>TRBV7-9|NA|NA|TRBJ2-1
CASSYSGTASDEQFF
TGTGCCAGCAGCTACTCCGGGACGGCTTCCGATGAGCAGTTCTTC
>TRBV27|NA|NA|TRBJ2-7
CASSSHDRSYEQYF
TGTGCCAGCAGTTCACATGACAGAAGCTACGAGCAGTACTTC
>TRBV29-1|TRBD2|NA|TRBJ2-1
CSVEDGLAVHNEQFF
TGCAGCGTTGAAGACGGACTAGCGGTACACAATGAGCAGTTCTTC
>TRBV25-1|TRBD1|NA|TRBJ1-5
CASSVGDSLGQPQHF
TGTGCCAGCAGTGTCGGGGACAGCCTCGGTCAGCCCCAGCATTTT
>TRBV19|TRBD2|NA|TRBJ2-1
CASSYRDSGSSYNEQFF
TGTGCCAGTAGTTATAGGGATAGCGGGAGCTCCTACAATGAGCAGTTCTTC
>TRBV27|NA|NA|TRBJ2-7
CASSPVFGDEQYF
TGTGCCAGCAGTCCCGTTTTTGGGGACGAGCAGTACTTC
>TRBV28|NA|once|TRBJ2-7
CASSLIGTYYEQYF
TGTGCCAGCAGTTTAATAGGGACCTACTACGAGCAGTACTTC
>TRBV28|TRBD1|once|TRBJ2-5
CASSPRSDRGPGETQYF
TGTGCCAGCAGTCCGCGGTCTGACAGGGGGCCAGGGGAGACCCAGTACTTC
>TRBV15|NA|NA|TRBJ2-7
CATSNERTSLWEQYF
TGTGCCACCAGTAATGAACGGACGTCTCTTTGGGAGCAGTACTTC
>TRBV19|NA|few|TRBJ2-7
CASSMDSYEQYF
TGTGCCAGTAGTATGGACAGCTACGAGCAGTACTTC
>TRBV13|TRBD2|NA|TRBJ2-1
CASSQTSGPLRGQFF
TGTGCCAGCAGCCAGACTAGCGGTCCCCTACGGGGGCAGTTCTTC
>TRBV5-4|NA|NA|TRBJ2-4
CASSLVAGRLAKNIQYF
TGTGCCAGCAGCTTGGTGGCGGGTCGGCTAGCCAAAAACATTCAGTACTTC
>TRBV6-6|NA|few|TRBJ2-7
CASSPTGIGSYEQYF
TGTGCCAGCAGTCCTACAGGGATCGGCTCCTACGAGCAGTACTTC
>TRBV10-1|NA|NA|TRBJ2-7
CASSDRYEQYF
TGCGCCAGCAGTGATCGATACGAGCAGTACTTC
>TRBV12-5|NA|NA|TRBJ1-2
CASATPDRPWEGYTF
TGTGCTAGTGCCACTCCCGACAGGCCGTGGGAAGGCTACACCTTC
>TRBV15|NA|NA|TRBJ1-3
CATSRRAKSVGNTIYF
TGTGCCACCAGCAGAAGAGCCAAGTCGGTGGGAAACACCATATATTTT
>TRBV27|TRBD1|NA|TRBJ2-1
CASSLWGQGADEQFF
TGTGCCAGCAGTTTATGGGGACAGGGGGCCGATGAGCAGTTCTTC